The 15 T cell receptor beta chains below were found in one sample sequenced in a study of monozygotic twins with inflammatory bowel disease. With the 5' RACE reads reprocessed, TCRdb shows one record per CDR3 protein and no DNA. This repertoire includes 140,000 to 150,000 distinct CDR3 sequences. Sequencing was done on a sample of blood. Every receptor here comes from a human donor with ulcerative colitis or Crohn's disease, or a healthy co-twin of an affected twin (not recorded which).

The rearrangement uses TRBV20-1 and TRBJ2-7. CDR3 length: 12 residues. Germline V gives CDR1 DFQATT, CDR2 SNEGSKA (reference sequence). This chain's CDR3 is CSARDQGLEQYF.

The J gene is TRBJ2-7, the V gene TRBV7-6. This CDR3 contains 13 residues. Germline V gene lookup returns CDR1 SGHVS and CDR2 FNYEAQ. This CDR3 is CASSRDRDYEQYF.

The genes are TRBV6-2 or TRBV6-3 and TRBJ2-3. CDR1 and CDR2 from the germline V gene are MNHEY and SVGEGT. This CDR3 region has 14 residues. The CDR3 is CASSYRLGGDTQYF.

The CDR3 loop reads CASSSQLTGLGTGELFF. The V and J genes are TRBV7-8 and TRBJ2-2; TCRdb proposes TRBD1, but this gene call is untestable without DNA. The CDR3 runs 17 residues. In germline, CDR1 is SGHVS, CDR2 FQNEAQ.

The chain has TRBV6-5 and TRBJ2-5; as DNA is missing, the TRBD1 call by TCRdb cannot be tested. CDR3 length equals 17 residues. The germline V gene encodes CDR1 MNHEY and CDR2 SVGAGI. CDR3 sequence: CASSYLVGAAMKETQYF.

The chain recombines TRBV7-2 with TRBJ2-4; the TCRdb call, TRBD2, lacks DNA for checking. The CDR3 is made up of 15 amino acids. Per germline, CDR1 SGHTA and CDR2 FQGNSA. CDR3 loop: CASSLGGGAKNFQYF.

The chain employs TRBV27 and TRBJ2-7; TCRdb designates TRBD1, a call that cannot be tested without DNA. CDR3 length: 14 amino acids. CDR1 and CDR2 (germline): MNHEY, SMNVEV (reference sequence). This CDR3 reads CASSSQGFSYEQYF.

V gene TRBV20-1 combines with J gene TRBJ2-4; TCRdb reports TRBD1, a call that lacks DNA to check it against. The germline gives CDR1 DFQATT, CDR2 SNEGSKA (reference sequence). The length of the CDR3 is 15 residues. CDR3 sequence: CSARAPGSGAIIQYF.

This sequence joins TRBV7-2 and TRBJ1-2; TCRdb calls TRBD1, which cannot be checked without DNA. Germline CDR1 SGHTA, CDR2 FQGNSA. This CDR3 has 17 residues. The CDR3 sequence is CASSLEYRTGGNYGYTF.

The chain combines TRBV3-1 with TRBJ2-3. This CDR3 comprises 12 residues. Per the germline V gene, CDR1 is LGHDT and CDR2 is YNNKEL (reference sequence). The CDR3 loop reads CASSQEDDTQYF.

The J gene is TRBJ2-7, the V gene TRBV6-2 or TRBV6-3; TCRdb proposes TRBD2, but this gene call is untestable without DNA. The CDR3 runs to 18 residues. Germline V lookup: CDR1 MNHEY, CDR2 SVGEGT. The CDR3 sequence: CASSYPRLAGGKLYEQYF.

The chain is built from TRBV19 and TRBJ2-1; TCRdb's assignment of TRBD1 cannot be checked, as there is no DNA. CDR1 is LNHDA, CDR2 SQIVND, per germline (reference sequence). This CDR3 comprises 17 residues. This CDR3 is CASSPRTGGNGDSEQFF. Based on the CDR3 plus reference TRBV19 and TRBJ2-1, the full variable domain is DGGITQSPKYLFRKEGQNVTLSCEQNLNHDAMYWYRQDPGQGLRLIYYSQIVNDFQKGDIAEGYSVSREKKESFPLTVTSAQKNPTAFYLCASSPRTGGNGDSEQFFGPGTRLTVL.

The chain joins TRBV5-1 to TRBJ2-1; no DNA is available, so the TRBD2 call from TCRdb remains unchecked. Germline V gives CDR1 SGHRS, CDR2 YFSETQ. This CDR3 has 16 amino acids. CDR3 in amino acids: CASSLGIAGGINEQFF.

The chain recombines TRBV30 with TRBJ2-3; absent DNA, TCRdb's TRBD2 call cannot be checked. From germline, CDR1 is GTSNPN and CDR2 SVGIG (reference sequence). The CDR3 totals 15 residues. The CDR3 sequence: CAWMTSGRAGDTQYF.

This rearrangement joins TRBV14 to TRBJ2-3; the TRBD2 assignment by TCRdb is unverifiable without DNA. Germline V gene lookup returns CDR1 SGHDN and CDR2 FVKESK. There are 12 residues in the CDR3. The CDR3 sequence is CASSLSGPQQYF. The entire variable domain, with the rest obtained from reference TRBV14 and TRBJ2-3, is as follows: EAGVTQFPSHSVIEKGQTVTLRCDPISGHDNLYWYRRVMGKEIKFLLHFVKESKQDESGMPNNRFLAERTGGTYSTLKVQPAELEDSGVYFCASSLSGPQQYFGPGTRLTVL.